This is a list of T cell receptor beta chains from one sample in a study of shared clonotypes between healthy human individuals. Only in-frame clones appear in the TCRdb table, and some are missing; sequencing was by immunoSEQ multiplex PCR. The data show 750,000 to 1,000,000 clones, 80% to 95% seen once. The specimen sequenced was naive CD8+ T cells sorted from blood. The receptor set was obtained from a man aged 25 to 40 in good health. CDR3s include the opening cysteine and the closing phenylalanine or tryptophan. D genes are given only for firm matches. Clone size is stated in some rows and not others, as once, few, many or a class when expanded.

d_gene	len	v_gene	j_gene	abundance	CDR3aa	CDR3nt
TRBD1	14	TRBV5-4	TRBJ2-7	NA	CASSSWTGWDEQYF	TGTGCCAGCAGCTCTTGGACAGGGTGGGACGAGCAGTACTTC
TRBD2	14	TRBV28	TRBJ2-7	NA	CASSLGAGSDEQYF	TGTGCCAGCAGTTTAGGAGCGGGAAGCGACGAGCAGTACTTC
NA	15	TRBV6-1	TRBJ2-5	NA	CASSERRLSQETQYF	TGTGCCAGCAGTGAAAGGAGATTATCCCAAGAGACCCAGTACTTC
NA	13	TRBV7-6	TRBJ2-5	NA	CASSFGRGETQYF	TGTGCCAGCAGCTTCGGACGAGGAGAGACCCAGTACTTC
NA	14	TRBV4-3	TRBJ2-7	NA	CASSQDPGAYEQYF	TGCGCCAGCAGCCAAGACCCAGGCGCCTACGAGCAGTACTTC
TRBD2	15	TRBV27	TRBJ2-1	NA	CASSTGLAGVNEQFF	TGTGCCAGCAGCACGGGACTAGCGGGAGTAAATGAGCAGTTCTTC
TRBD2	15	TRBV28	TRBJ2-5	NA	CASSSLGLAGETQYF	TGTGCCAGCAGTTCCTTGGGACTAGCAGGGGAGACCCAGTACTTC
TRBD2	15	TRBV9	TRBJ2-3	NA	CASSVGQAGADTQYF	TGTGCCAGCAGCGTAGGGCAAGCGGGAGCTGATACGCAGTATTTT
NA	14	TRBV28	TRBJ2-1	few	CASSFVESYNEQFF	TGTGCCAGCAGTTTTGTGGAGTCCTACAATGAGCAGTTCTTC
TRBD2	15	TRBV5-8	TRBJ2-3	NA	CANTPGLAEKDTQYF	TGTGCCAATACTCCGGGACTAGCAGAAAAAGATACGCAGTATTTT
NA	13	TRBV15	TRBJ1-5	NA	CATSISSNQPQHF	TGTGCCACCAGCATAAGCAGCAATCAGCCCCAGCATTTT
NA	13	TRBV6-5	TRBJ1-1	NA	CASSEQGNTEAFF	TGTGCCAGCAGTGAACAGGGGAACACTGAAGCTTTCTTT
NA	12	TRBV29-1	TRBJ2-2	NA	CSARFGGGELFF	TGCAGCGCCCGTTTTGGGGGCGGGGAGCTGTTTTTT
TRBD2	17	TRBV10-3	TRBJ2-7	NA	CAISGGLAGISSYEQYF	TGTGCCATCAGTGGGGGACTAGCGGGGATTAGCTCCTACGAGCAGTACTTC
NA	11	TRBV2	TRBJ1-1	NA	CASRGKAEAFF	TGTGCCAGCCGGGGTAAGGCTGAAGCTTTCTTT
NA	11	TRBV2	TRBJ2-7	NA	CASIGSYEQYF	TGTGCCAGCATAGGTTCCTACGAGCAGTACTTC
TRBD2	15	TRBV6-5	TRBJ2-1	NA	CASSQGLGRWSEQFF	TGTGCCAGCTCGCAGGGACTAGGGAGGTGGAGTGAGCAGTTCTTC
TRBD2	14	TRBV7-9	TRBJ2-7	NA	CASSPSGGSYEQYF	TGTGCCAGCAGCCCTTCGGGGGGCTCCTACGAGCAGTACTTC
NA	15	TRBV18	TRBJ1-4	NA	CASSPPNGINEKLFF	TGCGCCAGCTCACCACCAAACGGGATTAATGAAAAACTGTTTTTT
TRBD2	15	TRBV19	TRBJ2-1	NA	CASSIVAGDLDEQFF	TGTGCCAGTAGTATAGTTGCGGGAGACCTGGATGAGCAGTTCTTC
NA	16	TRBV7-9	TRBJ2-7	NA	CASSLVGSGAFYEQYF	TGTGCCAGCAGCTTAGTAGGGTCCGGGGCTTTCTACGAGCAGTACTTC
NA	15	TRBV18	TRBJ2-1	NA	CASSGLRKNINEQFF	TGTGCCAGCTCAGGACTCCGCAAAAACATTAATGAGCAGTTCTTC
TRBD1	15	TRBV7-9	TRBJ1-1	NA	CASSQTGGGGTEAFF	TGTGCCAGCAGCCAAACAGGGGGCGGAGGTACTGAAGCTTTCTTT
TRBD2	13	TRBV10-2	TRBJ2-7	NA	CASLAGDTYEQYF	TGCGCCAGTCTAGCGGGCGACACCTACGAGCAGTACTTC
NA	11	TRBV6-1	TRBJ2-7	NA	CASEDSYEQYF	TGTGCCAGCGAGGACAGCTACGAGCAGTACTTC
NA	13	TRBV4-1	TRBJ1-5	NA	CASSVAGNQPQHF	TGCGCCAGCAGTGTTGCGGGCAATCAGCCCCAGCATTTT
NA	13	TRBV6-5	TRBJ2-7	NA	CASSPQYQFEQYF	TGTGCCAGCAGCCCTCAATACCAATTCGAGCAGTACTTC
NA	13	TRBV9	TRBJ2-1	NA	CASSVGGTNEQFF	TGTGCCAGCAGCGTAGGGGGGACTAATGAGCAGTTCTTC
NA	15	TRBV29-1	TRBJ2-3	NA	CSVEDRGGKADTQYF	TGCAGCGTTGAAGATCGCGGCGGGAAAGCAGATACGCAGTATTTT
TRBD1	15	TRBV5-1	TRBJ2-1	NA	CASSSIQGAHNEQFF	TGCGCCAGCAGCTCCATACAGGGGGCGCACAATGAGCAGTTCTTC
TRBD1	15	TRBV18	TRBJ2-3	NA	CASSLGQGLTDTQYF	TGTGCCAGCTCACTTGGACAGGGACTCACAGATACGCAGTATTTT
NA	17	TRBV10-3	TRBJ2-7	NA	CAISEWSEGTPRNEQYF	TGTGCCATCAGTGAGTGGAGTGAGGGGACTCCCAGGAACGAGCAGTACTTC
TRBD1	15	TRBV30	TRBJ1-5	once	CAWSIGTGGSQPQHF	TGTGCCTGGAGTATAGGGACAGGGGGCTCTCAGCCCCAGCATTTT
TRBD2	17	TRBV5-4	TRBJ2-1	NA	CASSGFPAGARDNEQFF	TGTGCCAGCAGCGGATTCCCAGCGGGAGCTCGAGACAATGAGCAGTTCTTC
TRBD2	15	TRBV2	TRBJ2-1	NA	CASREGLAEGNEQFF	TGTGCCAGCAGAGAGGGACTAGCGGAGGGCAATGAGCAGTTCTTC
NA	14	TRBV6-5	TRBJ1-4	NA	CASSYGVEKEKLFF	TGTGCCAGCAGTTACGGTGTTGAGAAGGAAAAACTGTTTTTT
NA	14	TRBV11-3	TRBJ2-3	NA	CASSLAGDTDTQYF	TGTGCCAGCAGCTTAGCGGGAGACACAGATACGCAGTATTTT
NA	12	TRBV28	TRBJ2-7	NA	CASTGNTYEQYF	TGTGCCAGCACCGGTAATACCTACGAGCAGTACTTC
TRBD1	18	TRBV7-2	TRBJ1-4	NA	CASSLVTGDGATNEKLFF	TGTGCCAGCAGCTTAGTGACAGGGGATGGTGCAACTAATGAAAAACTGTTTTTT
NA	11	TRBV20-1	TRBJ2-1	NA	CSASRWNEQFF	TGCAGTGCTAGCCGCTGGAATGAGCAGTTCTTC